This T cell receptor (beta chain) was sequenced for a study of blood T cell repertoires in COVID-19. Study-level background: Specimens from acute and convalescent COVID-19 originated in the United States, Italy and Spain. In each case, the material was cDNA or gDNA derived from T cells, B-cell-depleted T cells, or PBMCs.

Study processing details: Amplified reference gene primers provided the basis for estimating nucleated cell counts. TCRdb keeps only in-frame clones here, not all; method: immunoSEQ multiplex PCR. V and J calls and clone size come straight from that table; D and trimming were deduced from the DNA. The table lists over 85,000 clones, over 75% of them singletons, with roughly 4% in the top ten. Germline values: CDR1 SGHRS, CDR2 YFSETQ. The CDR3 is made up of 16 amino acids. Trimming stripped 1 base from V and 2 bases from J, with 13 bases between. This clone was seen ten or more times. The sequenced sample was peripheral blood. This receptor was identified in a man aged 60 to 75 with acute or convalescent COVID-19. The V call is TRBV5-1, the J call TRBJ2-1; tentative D call: TRBD2 (7 bases). This CDR3 reads CASSLPGGGTYNEQFF. CDR3 coding DNA: TGCGCCAGCAGCTTGCCAGGCGGGGGCACCTACAATGAGCAGTTCTTC.